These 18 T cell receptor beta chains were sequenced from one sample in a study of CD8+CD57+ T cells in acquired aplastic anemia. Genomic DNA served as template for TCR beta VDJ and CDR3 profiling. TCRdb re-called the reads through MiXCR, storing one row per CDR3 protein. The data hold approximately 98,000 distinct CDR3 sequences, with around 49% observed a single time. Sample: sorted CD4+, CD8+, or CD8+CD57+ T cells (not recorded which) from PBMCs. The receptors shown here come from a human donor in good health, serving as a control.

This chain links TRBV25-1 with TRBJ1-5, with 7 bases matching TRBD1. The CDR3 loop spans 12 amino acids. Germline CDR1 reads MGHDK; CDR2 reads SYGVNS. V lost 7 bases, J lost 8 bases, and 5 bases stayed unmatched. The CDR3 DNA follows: TGTGCCAGCATAGGGGGCTTGGAGCCCCAGCATTTT. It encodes CASIGGLEPQHF.

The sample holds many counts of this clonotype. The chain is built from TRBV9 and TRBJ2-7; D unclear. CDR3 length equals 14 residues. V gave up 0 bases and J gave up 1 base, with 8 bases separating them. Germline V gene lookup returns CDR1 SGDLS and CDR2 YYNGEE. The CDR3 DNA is TGTGCCAGCAGCGTAGCAGGCAGATCCTACGAGCAGTACTTC. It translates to CASSVAGRSYEQYF.

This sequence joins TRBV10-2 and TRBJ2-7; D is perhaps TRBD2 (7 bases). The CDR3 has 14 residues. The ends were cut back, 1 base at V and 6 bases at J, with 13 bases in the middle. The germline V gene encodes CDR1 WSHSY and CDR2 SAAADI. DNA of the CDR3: TGCGCCAGCAGTGAGTTGGGAGGGGGGGGCGAGCAGTACTTC. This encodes CASSELGGGGEQYF.

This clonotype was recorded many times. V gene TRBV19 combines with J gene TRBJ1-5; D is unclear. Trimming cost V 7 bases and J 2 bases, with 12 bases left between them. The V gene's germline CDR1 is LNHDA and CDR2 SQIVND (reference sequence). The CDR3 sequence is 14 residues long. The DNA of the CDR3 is TGTGCCAGTACCACTCCCCCGGGCAATCAGCCCCAGCATTTT. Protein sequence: CASTTPPGNQPQHF.

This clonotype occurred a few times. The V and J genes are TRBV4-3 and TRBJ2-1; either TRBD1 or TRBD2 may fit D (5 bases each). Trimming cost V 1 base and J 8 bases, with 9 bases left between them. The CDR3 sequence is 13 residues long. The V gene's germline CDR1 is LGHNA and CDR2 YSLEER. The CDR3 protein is CASSQGGVDEQFF. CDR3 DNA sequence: TGCGCCAGCAGCCAAGGAGGGGTCGATGAGCAGTTCTTC.

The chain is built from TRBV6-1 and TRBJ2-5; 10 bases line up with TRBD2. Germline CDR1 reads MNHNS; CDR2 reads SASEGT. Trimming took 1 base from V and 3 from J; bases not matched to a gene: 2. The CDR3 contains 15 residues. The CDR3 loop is CASSEGAGGKETQYF. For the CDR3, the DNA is TGTGCCAGCAGTGAAGGAGCGGGGGGGAAAGAGACCCAGTACTTC.

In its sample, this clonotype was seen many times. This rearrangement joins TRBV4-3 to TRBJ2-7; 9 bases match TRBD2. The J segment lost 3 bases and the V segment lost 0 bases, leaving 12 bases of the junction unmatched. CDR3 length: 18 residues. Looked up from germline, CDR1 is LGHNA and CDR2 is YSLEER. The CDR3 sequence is CASSQDPCSGGLCYEQYF. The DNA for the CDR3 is TGCGCCAGCAGCCAAGATCCATGTAGCGGGGGTCTTTGCTACGAGCAGTACTTC.

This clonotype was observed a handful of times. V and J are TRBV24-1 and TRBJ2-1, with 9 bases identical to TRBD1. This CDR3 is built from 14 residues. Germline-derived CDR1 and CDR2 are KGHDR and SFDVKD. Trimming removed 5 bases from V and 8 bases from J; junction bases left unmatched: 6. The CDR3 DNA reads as TGTGCCACCAGTGGGACCGGGACAGGGTATGAGCAGTTCTTC. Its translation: CATSGTGTGYEQFF.

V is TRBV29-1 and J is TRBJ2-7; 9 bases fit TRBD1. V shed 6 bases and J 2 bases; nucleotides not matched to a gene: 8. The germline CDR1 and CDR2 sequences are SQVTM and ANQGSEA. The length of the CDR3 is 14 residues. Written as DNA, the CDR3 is TGCAGCGTCCCGCCCGGACAGGGGACCTACGAGCAGTACTTC. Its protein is CSVPPGQGTYEQYF.

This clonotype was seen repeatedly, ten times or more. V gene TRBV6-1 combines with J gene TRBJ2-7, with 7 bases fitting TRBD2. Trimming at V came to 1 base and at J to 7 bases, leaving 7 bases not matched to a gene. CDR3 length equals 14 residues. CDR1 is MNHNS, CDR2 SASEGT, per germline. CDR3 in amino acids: CASSEGRLAGEQYF. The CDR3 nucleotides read TGTGCCAGCAGTGAAGGGCGACTAGCTGGGGAGCAGTACTTC.

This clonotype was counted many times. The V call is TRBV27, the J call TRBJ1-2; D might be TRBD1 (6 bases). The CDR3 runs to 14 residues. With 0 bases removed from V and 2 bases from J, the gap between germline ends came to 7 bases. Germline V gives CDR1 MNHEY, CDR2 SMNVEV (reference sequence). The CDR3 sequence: CASSLSQGNYGYTF. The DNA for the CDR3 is TGTGCCAGCAGTTTATCCCAGGGGAACTATGGCTACACCTTC.

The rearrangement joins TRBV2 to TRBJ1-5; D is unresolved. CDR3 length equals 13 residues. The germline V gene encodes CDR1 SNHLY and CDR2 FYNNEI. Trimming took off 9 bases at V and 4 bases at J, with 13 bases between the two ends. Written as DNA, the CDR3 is TGTGCCAGTGAAAGGAACCCGAATCAGCCCCAGCATTTT. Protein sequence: CASERNPNQPQHF.

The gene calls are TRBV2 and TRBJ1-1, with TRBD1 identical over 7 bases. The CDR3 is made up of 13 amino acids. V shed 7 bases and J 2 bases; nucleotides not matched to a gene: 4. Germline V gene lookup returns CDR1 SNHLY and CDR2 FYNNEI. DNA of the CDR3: TGTGCCAGCACTGGGGACAGTAACACTGAAGCTTTCTTT. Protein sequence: CASTGDSNTEAFF.

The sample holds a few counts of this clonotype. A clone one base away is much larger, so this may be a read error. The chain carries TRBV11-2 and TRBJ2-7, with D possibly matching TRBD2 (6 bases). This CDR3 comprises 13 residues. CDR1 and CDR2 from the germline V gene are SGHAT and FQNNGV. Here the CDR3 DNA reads TGTGTCAGCAGCTTAGTGCGGGGCTACGAGCAGTACTTC. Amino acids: CVSSLVRGYEQYF.

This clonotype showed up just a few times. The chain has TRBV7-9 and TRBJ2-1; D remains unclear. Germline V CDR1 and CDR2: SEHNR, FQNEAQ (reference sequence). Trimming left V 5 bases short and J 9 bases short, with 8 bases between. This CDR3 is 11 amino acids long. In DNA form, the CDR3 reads TGTGCCAGCAGCAAGAACATTGAGCAGTTCTTC. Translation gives CASSKNIEQFF.

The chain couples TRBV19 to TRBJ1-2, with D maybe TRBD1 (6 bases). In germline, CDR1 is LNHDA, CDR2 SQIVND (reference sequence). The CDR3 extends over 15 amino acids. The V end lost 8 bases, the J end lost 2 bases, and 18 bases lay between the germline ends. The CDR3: CASGETGTPNYGYTF. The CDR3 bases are TGTGCCAGTGGGGAAACCGGGACACCGAACTATGGCTACACCTTC.

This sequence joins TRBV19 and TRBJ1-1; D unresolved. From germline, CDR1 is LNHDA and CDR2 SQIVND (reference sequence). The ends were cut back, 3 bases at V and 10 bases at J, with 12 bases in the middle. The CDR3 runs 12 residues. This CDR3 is CASSIESGGAFF. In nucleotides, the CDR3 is TGTGCCAGTAGTATCGAGAGCGGAGGAGCTTTCTTT.

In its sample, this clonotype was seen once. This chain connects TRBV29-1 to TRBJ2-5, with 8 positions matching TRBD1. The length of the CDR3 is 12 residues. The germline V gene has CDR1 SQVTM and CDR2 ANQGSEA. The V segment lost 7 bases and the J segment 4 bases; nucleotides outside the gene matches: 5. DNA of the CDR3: TGCAGCGCAGACAGGGGAAGAGAGACCCAGTACTTC. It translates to CSADRGRETQYF. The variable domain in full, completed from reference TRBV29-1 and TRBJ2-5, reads SAVISQKPSRDICQRGTSLTIQCQVDSQVTMMFWYRQQPGQSLTLIATANQGSEATYESGFVIDKFPISRPNLTFSTLTVSNMSPEDSSIYLCSADRGRETQYFGPGTRLLVL.